This T cell receptor beta chain was obtained from a study of blood T cell repertoires in COVID-19. Study in general: Sample material is recorded as cDNA or gDNA derived from T cells, B-cell-depleted T cells, or PBMCs.

The germline CDR1 and CDR2 sequences are SGHTA and FQGNSA. CDR3 length equals 14 residues. Trimming stripped 1 base from V and 4 bases from J, with 10 bases between. Original analysis: Amplified reference gene primers provided the basis for estimating nucleated cell counts. The protocol was immunoSEQ multiplex PCR, while the TCRdb copy is restricted to in-frame clones and leaves out a portion. V and J calls and clone size are copied from that table; D and trimming were computed from the DNA. The sample has about 140,000 clones, about three quarters seen once. J is TRBJ1-1 and V is TRBV7-2; D is unclear. Sequenced sample: peripheral blood. The clonotype originates from a man aged 45-60 years with acute or convalescent COVID-19. CDR3 bases: TGTGCCAGCAGCTTAGGGGGAGGGTTCACTGAAGCTTTCTTT. It translates to CASSLGGGFTEAFF. The whole variable domain, filled in from reference TRBV7-2 and TRBJ1-1, reads GAGVSQSPSNKVTEKGKDVELRCDPISGHTALYWYRQSLGQGLEFLIYFQGNSAPDKSGLPSDRFSAERTGGSVSTLTIQRTQQEDSAVYLCASSLGGGFTEAFFGQGTRLTVV.